The sequence of this TCR beta chain was determined in a study of blood T cells in healthy people across ages. Regarding this clonotype: No antigen is known for it.

The germline CDR1 and CDR2 sequences are SGHRS and YFSETQ. This CDR3 is built from 15 residues. After removal of 4 bases from V and 2 bases from J, the junction contained 7 bases not matched to a gene. General study findings and limits: Estimates drawn from one million T cells were deemed to understate diversity. Long-lived donors had more naive CD4+ cells and higher diversity than aged donors.

Sample-barcoded 5' priming and a J-beta primer mix drove a second PCR of roughly 6 to 12 cycles. TCRdb reprocessed the 5' RACE reads with MiXCR, giving one entry per CDR3 protein. Of about 1.5 million distinct CDR3 sequences detected, around 40% appear once; the ten largest clones hold 4%. Total RNA amounts of at least 6 micrograms were extracted per sample. The sequencing sample was made of blood. The chain uses TRBV5-1 and TRBJ2-3, with 7 bases fitting TRBD1. This clonotype was obtained from a woman aged 18-29 years in good health. The CDR3 DNA reads as TGCGCCAGCAGCAGAGTGGGACAGTACACAGATACGCAGTATTTT. Translating gives CASSRVGQYTDTQYF.